This T cell receptor beta chain came from a study of radiation and T cells in renal cell carcinoma. Study-wide context: Nephrectomy followed 15 Gy stereotactic body radiation by 4 weeks.

The CDR3 length is 14 residues. The V gene's germline CDR1 is LNHDA and CDR2 SQIVND (reference sequence). Germline trimming cut 7 bases from V and 7 bases from J; bases unmatched to any gene: 7. Sequencing was performed with immunoSEQ multiplex PCR; in TCRdb, only in-frame clones are kept and a portion is missing. The repertoire includes 100,000 to 150,000 clones, 88% of them detected once, and 5.5% to 6.5% sits in the top ten. This sample's time point: blood 2 weeks post-SBRT. Described treatment: 15 Gy SBRT to primary tumor, nephrectomy 4 weeks later. This TCR was sampled from a woman aged 70-85 years with renal cell carcinoma. Sequenced here: blood, sampled from a patient whose treatment included radiotherapy and nephrectomy. V is TRBV19 and J is TRBJ1-6; 7 bases agree with TRBD1. Here the CDR3 reads CASNTGAGNSPLHF. CDR3 coding DNA: TGTGCCAGTAATACAGGGGCAGGGAATTCACCCCTCCACTTT.